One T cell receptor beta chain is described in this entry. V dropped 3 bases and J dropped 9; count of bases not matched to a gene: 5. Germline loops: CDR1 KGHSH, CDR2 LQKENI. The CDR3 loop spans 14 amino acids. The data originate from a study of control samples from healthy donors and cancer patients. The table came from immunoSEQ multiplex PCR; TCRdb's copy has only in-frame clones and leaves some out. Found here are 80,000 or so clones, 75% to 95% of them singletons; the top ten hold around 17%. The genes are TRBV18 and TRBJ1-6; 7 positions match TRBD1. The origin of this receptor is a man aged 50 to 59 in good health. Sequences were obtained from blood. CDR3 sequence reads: CASSPTGEASPLHF. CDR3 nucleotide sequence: TGTGCCAGCTCACCTACAGGGGAGGCTTCACCCCTCCACTTT.